This TCR beta chain was identified during a study of OX40 agonist ivuxolimab in advanced cancers. The study, taken as a whole, reports: Normalized expansion of T-cell clones was also low for some nonresponders.

Comments on this clone: Antigen: not known.

Clones were read by immunoSEQ multiplex PCR, and TCRdb kept only the in-frame ones, dropping some. The table shows 45,000 to 65,000 clones, with roughly 77% occurring only once. Germline V gene lookup returns CDR1 LNHDA and CDR2 SQIVND (reference sequence). Trimming pared 6 bases from V and 2 bases from J, leaving 13 bases between. This CDR3 has 14 residues. This TCR derives from an adult with an advanced solid tumor such as melanoma, head and neck, liver or kidney cancer. V gene TRBV19 combines with J gene TRBJ2-5; D perhaps matches TRBD2 (6 bases). The sequenced sample was CD4+ or CD8+ T cells sorted from blood, obtained in a trial of the OX40 agonist ivuxolimab. The CDR3 here is CASSPTSFQETQYF. The CDR3, as DNA: TGTGCCAGTAGCCCTACTAGCTTTCAAGAGACCCAGTACTTC.